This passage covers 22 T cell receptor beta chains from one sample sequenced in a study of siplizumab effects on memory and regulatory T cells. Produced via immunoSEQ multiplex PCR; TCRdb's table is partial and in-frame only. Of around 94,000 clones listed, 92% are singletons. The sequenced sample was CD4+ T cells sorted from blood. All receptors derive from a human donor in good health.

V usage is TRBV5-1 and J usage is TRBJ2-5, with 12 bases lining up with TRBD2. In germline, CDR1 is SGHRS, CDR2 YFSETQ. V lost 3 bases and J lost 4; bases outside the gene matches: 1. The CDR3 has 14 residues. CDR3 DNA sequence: TGCGCCAGCAGCTGGACTAGCGGGGCAGAGACCCAGTACTTC. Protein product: CASSWTSGAETQYF.

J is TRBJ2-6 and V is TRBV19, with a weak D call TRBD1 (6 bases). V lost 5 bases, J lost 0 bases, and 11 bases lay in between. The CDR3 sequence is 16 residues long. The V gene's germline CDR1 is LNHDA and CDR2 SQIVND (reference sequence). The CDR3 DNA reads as TGTGCCAGTAGTTGGACAGTAAACTCTGGGGCCAACGTCCTGACTTTC. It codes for CASSWTVNSGANVLTF.

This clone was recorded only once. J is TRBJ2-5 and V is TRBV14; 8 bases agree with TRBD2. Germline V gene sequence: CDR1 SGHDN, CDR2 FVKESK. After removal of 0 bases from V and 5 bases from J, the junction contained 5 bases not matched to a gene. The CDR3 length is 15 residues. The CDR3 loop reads CASSQDRGGYETQYF. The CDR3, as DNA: TGTGCCAGCAGCCAAGATCGGGGGGGCTATGAGACCCAGTACTTC.

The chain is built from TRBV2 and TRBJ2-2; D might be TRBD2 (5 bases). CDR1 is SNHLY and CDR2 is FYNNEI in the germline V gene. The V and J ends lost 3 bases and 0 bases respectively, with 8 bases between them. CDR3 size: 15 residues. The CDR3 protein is CASSDRAANTGELFF. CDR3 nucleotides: TGTGCCAGCAGTGATAGAGCGGCGAACACCGGGGAGCTGTTTTTT.

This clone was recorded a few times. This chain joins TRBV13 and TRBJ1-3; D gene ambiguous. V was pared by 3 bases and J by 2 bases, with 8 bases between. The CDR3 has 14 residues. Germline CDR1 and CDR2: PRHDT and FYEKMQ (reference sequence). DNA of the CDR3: TGTGCCAGCAGCTTTTTAGGAGCTGGAAACACCATATATTTT. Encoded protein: CASSFLGAGNTIYF.

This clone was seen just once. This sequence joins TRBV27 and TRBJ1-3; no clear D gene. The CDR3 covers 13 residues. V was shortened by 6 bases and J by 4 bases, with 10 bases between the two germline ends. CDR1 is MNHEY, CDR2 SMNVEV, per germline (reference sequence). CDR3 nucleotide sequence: TGTGCCAGCAGAAGGTCGGGGGGAAACACCATATATTTT. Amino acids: CASRRSGGNTIYF.

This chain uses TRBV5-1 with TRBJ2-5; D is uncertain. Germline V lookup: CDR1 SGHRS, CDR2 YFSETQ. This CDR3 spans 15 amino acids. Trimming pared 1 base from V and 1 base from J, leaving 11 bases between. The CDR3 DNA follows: TGCGCCAGCAGCTTGCCGAAAGGTGTCCAAGAGACCCAGTACTTC. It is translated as CASSLPKGVQETQYF.

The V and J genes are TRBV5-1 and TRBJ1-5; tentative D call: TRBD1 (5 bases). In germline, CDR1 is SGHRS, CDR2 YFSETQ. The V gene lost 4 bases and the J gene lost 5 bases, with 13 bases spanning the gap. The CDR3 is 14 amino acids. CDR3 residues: CASSPGRGDQPQHF. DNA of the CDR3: TGCGCCAGCAGCCCGGGACGGGGAGATCAGCCCCAGCATTTT.

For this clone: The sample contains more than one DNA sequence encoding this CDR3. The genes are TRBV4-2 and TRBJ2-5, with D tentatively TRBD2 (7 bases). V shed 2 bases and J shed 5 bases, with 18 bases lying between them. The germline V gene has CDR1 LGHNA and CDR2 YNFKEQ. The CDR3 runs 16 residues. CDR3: CASSQLRGAGEETQYF. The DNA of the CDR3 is TGTGCCAGCAGCCAATTAAGGGGGGCGGGGGAGGAGACCCAGTACTTC.

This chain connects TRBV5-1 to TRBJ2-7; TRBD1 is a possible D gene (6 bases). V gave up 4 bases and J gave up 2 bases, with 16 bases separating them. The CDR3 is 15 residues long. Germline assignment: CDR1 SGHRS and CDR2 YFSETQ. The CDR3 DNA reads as TGCGCCAGCAGCATTCCGGGACATACAGCCTACGAGCAGTACTTC. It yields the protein CASSIPGHTAYEQYF.

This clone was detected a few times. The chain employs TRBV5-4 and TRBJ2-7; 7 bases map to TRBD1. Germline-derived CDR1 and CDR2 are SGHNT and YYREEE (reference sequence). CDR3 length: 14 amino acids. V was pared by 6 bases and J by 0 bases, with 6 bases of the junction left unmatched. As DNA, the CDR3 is TGTGCCAGCAAACGGGACAGCTTCTCCTACGAGCAGTACTTC. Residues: CASKRDSFSYEQYF. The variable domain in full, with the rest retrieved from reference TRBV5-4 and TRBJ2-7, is ETGVTQSPTHLIKTRGQQVTLRCSSQSGHNTVSWYQQALGQGPQFIFQYYREEENGRGNFPPRFSGLQFPNYSSELNVNALELDDSALYLCASKRDSFSYEQYFGPGTRLTVT.

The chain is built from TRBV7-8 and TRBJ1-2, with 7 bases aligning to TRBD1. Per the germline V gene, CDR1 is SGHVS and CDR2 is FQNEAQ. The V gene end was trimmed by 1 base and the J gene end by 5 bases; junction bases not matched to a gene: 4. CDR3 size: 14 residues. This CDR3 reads CASSLGGQIYGYTF. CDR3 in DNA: TGTGCCAGCAGCTTAGGGGGACAGATTTATGGCTACACCTTC.

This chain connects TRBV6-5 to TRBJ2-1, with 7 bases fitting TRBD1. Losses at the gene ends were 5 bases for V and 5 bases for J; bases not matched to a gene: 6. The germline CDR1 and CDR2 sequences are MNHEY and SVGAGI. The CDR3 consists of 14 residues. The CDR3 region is CASSATGPNNEQFF. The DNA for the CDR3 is TGTGCCAGCAGTGCGACAGGGCCAAACAATGAGCAGTTCTTC.

The CDR3 coding sequence is TGTGCCAGCAGCTTTGAGGGGGCTAGCGTGGAGACCCAGTACTTC. It codes for CASSFEGASVETQYF. This chain connects TRBV13 to TRBJ2-5; maybe TRBD1 (7 bases). CDR3 size: 15 residues. The germline gives CDR1 PRHDT, CDR2 FYEKMQ (reference sequence). Trimming removed 3 bases at V and 5 bases at J, with 16 bases between. Full variable domain (remainder filled in from reference TRBV13 and TRBJ2-5): AAGVIQSPRHLIKEKRETATLKCYPIPRHDTVYWYQQGPGQDPQFLISFYEKMQSDKGSIPDRFSAQQFSDYHSELNMSSLELGDSALYFCASSFEGASVETQYFGPGTRLLVL.

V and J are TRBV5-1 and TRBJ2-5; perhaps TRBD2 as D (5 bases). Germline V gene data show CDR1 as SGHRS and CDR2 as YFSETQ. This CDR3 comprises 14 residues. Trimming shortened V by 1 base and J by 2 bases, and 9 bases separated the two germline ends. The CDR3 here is CASSLSGQQETQYF. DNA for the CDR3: TGCGCCAGCAGCTTGAGCGGTCAGCAAGAGACCCAGTACTTC.

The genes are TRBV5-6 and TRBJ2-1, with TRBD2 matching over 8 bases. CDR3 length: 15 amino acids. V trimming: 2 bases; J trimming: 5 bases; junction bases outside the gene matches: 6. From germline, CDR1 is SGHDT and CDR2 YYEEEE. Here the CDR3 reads CASSFPGGPDNEQFF. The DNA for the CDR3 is TGTGCCAGCAGCTTCCCGGGAGGGCCCGACAATGAGCAGTTCTTC.

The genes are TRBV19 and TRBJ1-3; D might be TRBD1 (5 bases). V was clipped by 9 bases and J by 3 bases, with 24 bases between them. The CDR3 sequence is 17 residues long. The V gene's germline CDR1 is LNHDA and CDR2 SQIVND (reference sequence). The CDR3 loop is CASSETEPLGGGNTIYF. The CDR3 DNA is TGTGCCAGCAGTGAGACAGAACCCCTCGGAGGTGGAAACACCATATATTTT.

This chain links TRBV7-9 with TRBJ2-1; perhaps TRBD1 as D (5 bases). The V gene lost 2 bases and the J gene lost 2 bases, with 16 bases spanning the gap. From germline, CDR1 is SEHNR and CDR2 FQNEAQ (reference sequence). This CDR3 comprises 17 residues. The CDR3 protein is CASSLSLTAGPYNEQFF. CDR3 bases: TGTGCCAGCAGCTTAAGTCTGACCGCAGGGCCCTACAATGAGCAGTTCTTC. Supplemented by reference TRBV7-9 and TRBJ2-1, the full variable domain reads DTGVSQNPRHKITKRGQNVTFRCDPISEHNRLYWYRQTLGQGPEFLTYFQNEAQLEKSRLLSDRFSAERPKGSFSTLEIQRTEQGDSAMYLCASSLSLTAGPYNEQFFGPGTRLTVL.

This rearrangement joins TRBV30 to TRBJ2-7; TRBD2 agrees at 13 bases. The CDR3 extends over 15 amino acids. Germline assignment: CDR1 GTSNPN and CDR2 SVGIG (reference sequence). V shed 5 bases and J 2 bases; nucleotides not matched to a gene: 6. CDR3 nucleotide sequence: TGTGCCTGGCTCCGGGGGACTAGCGGGACCTACGAGCAGTACTTC. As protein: CAWLRGTSGTYEQYF.

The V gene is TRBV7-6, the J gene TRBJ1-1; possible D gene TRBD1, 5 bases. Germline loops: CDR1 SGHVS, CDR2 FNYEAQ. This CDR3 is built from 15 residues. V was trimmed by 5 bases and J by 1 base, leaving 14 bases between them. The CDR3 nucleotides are TGTGCCAGCAGCCTTACGCAGGGTCGGAACACTGAAGCTTTCTTT. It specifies CASSLTQGRNTEAFF.

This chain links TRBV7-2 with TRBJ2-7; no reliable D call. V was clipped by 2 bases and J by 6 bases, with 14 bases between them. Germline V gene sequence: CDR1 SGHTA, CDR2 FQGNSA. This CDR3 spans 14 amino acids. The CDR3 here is CASSLRSKLGEQYF. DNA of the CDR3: TGTGCCAGCAGCTTAAGGAGTAAGTTAGGCGAGCAGTACTTC.

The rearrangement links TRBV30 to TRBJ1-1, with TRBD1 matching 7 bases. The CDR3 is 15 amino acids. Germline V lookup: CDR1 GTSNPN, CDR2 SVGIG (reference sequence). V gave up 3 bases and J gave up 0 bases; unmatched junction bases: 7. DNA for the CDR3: TGTGCCTGGAGGGTTCAGGGGGGCATGAACACTGAAGCTTTCTTT. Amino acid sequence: CAWRVQGGMNTEAFF. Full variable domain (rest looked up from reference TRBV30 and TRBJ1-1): SQTIHQWPATLVQPVGSPLSLECTVEGTSNPNLYWYRQAAGRGLQLLFYSVGIGQISSEVPQNLSASRPQDRQFILSSKKLLLSDSGFYLCAWRVQGGMNTEAFFGQGTRLTVV.